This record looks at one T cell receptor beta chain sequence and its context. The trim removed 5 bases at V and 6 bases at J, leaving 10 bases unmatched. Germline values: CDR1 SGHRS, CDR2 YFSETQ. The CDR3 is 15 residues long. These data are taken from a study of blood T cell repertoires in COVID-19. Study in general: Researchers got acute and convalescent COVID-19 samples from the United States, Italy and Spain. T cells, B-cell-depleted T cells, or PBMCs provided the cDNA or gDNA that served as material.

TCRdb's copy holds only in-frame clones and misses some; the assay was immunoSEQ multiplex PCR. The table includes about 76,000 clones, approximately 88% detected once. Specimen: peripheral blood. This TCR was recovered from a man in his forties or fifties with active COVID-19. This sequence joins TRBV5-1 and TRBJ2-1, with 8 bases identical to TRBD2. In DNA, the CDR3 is TGCGCCAGCAGGGTCCCCGGGACTAGTCGCAATGAGCAGTTCTTC. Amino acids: CASRVPGTSRNEQFF.